Listed below are T cell receptor beta chains from one sample, sequenced in a study of blood T cell repertoires in COVID-19. Some clones are missing from TCRdb's copy, which holds only in-frame ones; the method was immunoSEQ multiplex PCR. The sample has roughly 180,000 clones; more than 80% are singletons. The sequencing sample was made of peripheral blood. Every receptor here comes from a woman between 55 and 75 years old with acute or convalescent COVID-19. CDR3s include the opening cysteine and the closing phenylalanine or tryptophan. The D gene is left open where the match is weak. Clone size is given for some rows only: seen once, a few or many times, or a class if the clone is expanded.

abundance	v_gene	j_gene	len	d_gene	CDR3nt	CDR3aa
-	TRBV27	TRBJ1-5	14	-	TGTGCCAGCAGTTTCCAGGGGTCCAATCAGCCCCAGCATTTT	CASSFQGSNQPQHF
-	TRBV6-6	TRBJ1-1	15	-	TGTGCCAGCAGTTACGGGGGGGGCGGTGGGACTGAAGCTTTCTTT	CASSYGGGGGTEAFF
-	TRBV5-5	TRBJ2-5	14	TRBD1	TGTGCCAGCAGCCGGACAGGGGACGTAGAGACCCAGTACTTC	CASSRTGDVETQYF
-	TRBV28	TRBJ2-1	14	TRBD2	TGTGCTACTCAGTACCTAGCGGGAGCGGGGGAGCAGTTCTTC	CATQYLAGAGEQFF
once	TRBV3-1/TRBV3-2	TRBJ2-1	16	TRBD2	TGTGCCAGCAGCCAAGATCCCAGGACTAGCGGCAATGAGCAGTTCTTC	CASSQDPRTSGNEQFF
-	TRBV18	TRBJ2-7	17	TRBD2	TGTGCCAGCTCACCGAACGTCAGACTAGCGGGATTAGGGGAGCAGTACTTC	CASSPNVRLAGLGEQYF
-	TRBV11-2	TRBJ1-1	15	TRBD1	TGTGCCAGCAGCTTATCGCACAGGGGGGGGACTGAAGCTTTCTTT	CASSLSHRGGTEAFF
-	TRBV19	TRBJ1-4	14	-	TGTGCCAGTATATCGGGGCGGGGAGGTGAAAAACTGTTTTTT	CASISGRGGEKLFF
-	TRBV24-1	TRBJ2-3	15	-	TGTGCCACCAGTGACATAGGACTAAGCACAGATACGCAGTATTTT	CATSDIGLSTDTQYF
once	TRBV7-9	TRBJ2-1	13	-	TGTGCCAGCAGCCTCGGGACAATTTTATCGCAGTTCTTC	CASSLGTILSQFF
-	TRBV14	TRBJ1-5	15	TRBD1	TGTGCCAGCAGCCTAGGACAGGGGCCTAATCAGCCCCAGCATTTT	CASSLGQGPNQPQHF
-	TRBV30	TRBJ1-2	14	-	TGTGCCTGGAGAACCCGGGGGGCTAGGGATGGCTACACCTTC	CAWRTRGARDGYTF
-	TRBV30	TRBJ1-3	14	-	TGTGCCTGGAGTCTAGGACAGATGGGAAACACCATATATTTT	CAWSLGQMGNTIYF
-	TRBV11-2	TRBJ2-3	13	TRBD2	TGTGCCAGCAGCCCCGAAGTTCTAGCGGGTACAAATTTT	CASSPEVLAGTNF
once	TRBV11-1	TRBJ2-3	14	TRBD2	TGTGCCAGCAGCGCGGGGGGGTCCACAGATACGCAGTATTTT	CASSAGGSTDTQYF
once	TRBV19	TRBJ1-1	14	TRBD1	TGTGCCAGTACCTGGGACAGGCTGAACACTGAAGCTTTCTTT	CASTWDRLNTEAFF
few	TRBV19	TRBJ1-5	16	-	TGTGCCAGTAGCCGGACAGAACCTCTTCCCAATCAGCCCCAGCATTTT	CASSRTEPLPNQPQHF
-	TRBV5-4	TRBJ1-3	14	-	TGTGCCAGCAGCTTGGGGGGGGCTGGAAACACCATATATTTT	CASSLGGAGNTIYF
-	TRBV30	TRBJ2-2	16	TRBD2	TGTGCCTGGAGTCCTCTAGCGGGAGGGAGTACCGGGGAGCTGTTTTTT	CAWSPLAGGSTGELFF
-	TRBV6-1	TRBJ2-1	15	TRBD2	TGTGCCAGCAGTGAAGTGTCTAGCGGGAACAATGAGCAGTTCTTC	CASSEVSSGNNEQFF
-	TRBV25-1	TRBJ1-1	12	-	TGTCCGGGGTTTCGCAGGAACACTGAAGCTTTCTTT	CPGFRRNTEAFF
-	TRBV5-1	TRBJ1-2	14	-	TGCGCCAGCAGCTTGGACAGGGATTCGTTGGGCTACACCTTC	CASSLDRDSLGYTF
few	TRBV5-1	TRBJ1-2	14	-	TGCGCCAGCAGCTCCGGGACTTCTCAGACTAGCTACACCTTC	CASSSGTSQTSYTF
many	TRBV28	TRBJ1-1	14	-	TGTGCCAGCAGTAAAAATAGAAGGAACACTGAAGCTTTCTTT	CASSKNRRNTEAFF
once	TRBV3-1/TRBV3-2	TRBJ2-5	14	TRBD1	TGTGCCAGCACGGCGACAGGGGTTAGGGAGACCCAGTACTTC	CASTATGVRETQYF
-	TRBV27	TRBJ2-1	16	TRBD1	TGTGCCAGCAGTTTGCGGACAGGAAGGGGCTACAATGAGCAGTTCTTC	CASSLRTGRGYNEQFF
once	TRBV4-2	TRBJ2-1	14	-	TGTGCCAGCGGGGGGGCGGGCGTCAACAATGAGCAGTTCTTC	CASGGAGVNNEQFF
once	TRBV5-4	TRBJ2-3	16	TRBD2	TGTGCCAGCAGCGAGGGACTAGCGGGAGTCGCAGATACGCAGTATTTT	CASSEGLAGVADTQYF
-	TRBV5-1	TRBJ2-1	14	TRBD2	TGCGCCAGCAGCTTTGGACTAGCCAGTGATGAGCAGTTCTTC	CASSFGLASDEQFF
-	TRBV9	TRBJ1-3	16	TRBD1	TGTGCCAGCAGCGTGGACAGGGTAATAGCTGGAAACACCATATATTTT	CASSVDRVIAGNTIYF
once	TRBV7-2	TRBJ1-5	17	TRBD1	TGTGCCAGCAGCTTAGGGGGGACAGGCGGTTACAATCAGCCCCAGCATTTT	CASSLGGTGGYNQPQHF
once	TRBV28	TRBJ1-5	14	TRBD1	TGTGCCAGCAGTTTAAGGACAGGGCGTCAGCCCCAGCATTTT	CASSLRTGRQPQHF
-	TRBV6-2/TRBV6-3	TRBJ1-5	14	-	TGTGCCAGCAGTTACTCAAACAGGAATCAGCCCCAGCATTTT	CASSYSNRNQPQHF
-	TRBV7-9	TRBJ2-1	15	TRBD2	TGTGCCAGCAGCATCCCTAGCGGGGTATACAATGAGCAGTTCTTC	CASSIPSGVYNEQFF
-	TRBV3-1/TRBV3-2	TRBJ2-1	14	-	TGTGCCAGCAGCCAACGTGGAGGGGACAATGAGCAGTTCTTC	CASSQRGGDNEQFF
-	TRBV19	TRBJ1-5	12	-	TGTGCCAGTAGTTTCGTTCGTCAGCCCCAGCATTTT	CASSFVRQPQHF
once	TRBV5-4	TRBJ1-1	14	TRBD1	TGTGCCAGCAGCTTGGGCAGGGGGCTTCCTGAAGCTTTCTTT	CASSLGRGLPEAFF